This TCR beta chain derives from a study of patients and donors after allogeneic stem cell transplantation. Each CDR3 protein gets one entry after TCRdb re-called the RT-PCR reads with MiXCR. This sample yields approximately 150,000 distinct CDR3 sequences, of which approximately 25% are seen a single time; about 24% belongs to the top ten. This clonotype was counted between two and nine times. Source material: blood, either unsorted or a sorted T cell fraction (not recorded which). The source of this sequence is a human donor who was either an allogeneic HSCT recipient or a stem cell or donor lymphocyte infusion donor (not recorded which). It is not recorded whose cells these are; they may come from a transplant donor.

The CDR3, as DNA: TGTGCCAGCAGTGAAGAGGGATGGGGGGAAGTGACTGAAGCTTTCTTT. Residues: CASSEEGWGEVTEAFF. This chain links TRBV2 with TRBJ1-1, with D maybe TRBD1 (5 bases). There are 16 residues in the CDR3. Germline V lookup: CDR1 SNHLY, CDR2 FYNNEI. The V end was cut by 1 base, the J end by 5 bases, with 17 bases between. The full variable domain, with the rest looked up from reference TRBV2 and TRBJ1-1, is EPEVTQTPSHQVTQMGQEVILRCVPISNHLYFYWYRQILGQKVEFLVSFYNNEISEKSEIFDDQFSVERPDGSNFTLKIRSTKLEDSAMYFCASSEEGWGEVTEAFFGQGTRLTVV.